This entry lists 8 T cell receptor beta chains sequenced from one sample in a study of OX40 agonist ivuxolimab in advanced cancers. Library preparation was by the immunoSEQ multiplex PCR assay. In TCRdb, the immuneACCESS table is reduced to in-frame sequences with V and J assigned. These tables do not hold every clone; where another copy was compared, an unresolved V gene accounts for under half, and the others remain unexplained. The sample contains about 64,000 clones, roughly nine tenths of them found a single time. 13% to 15% of the sample lies in the top ten. The input for sequencing was CD4+ or CD8+ T cells sorted from blood, taken in a trial of the OX40 agonist ivuxolimab. These receptors all come from an adult with an advanced solid tumor such as melanoma, head and neck, liver or kidney cancer.

The CDR3 DNA follows: TGTGCCAGCAGCTTAAGCGGGAGCCCTCTCACAGATACGCAGTATTTT. Protein product: CASSLSGSPLTDTQYF. This chain uses TRBV7-3 with TRBJ2-3, with 7 bases identical to TRBD2. Germline lookup yields CDR1 SGHTA and CDR2 FQGTGA. With 1 base clipped from V and 2 bases from J, the junction kept 6 bases outside the gene matches. This CDR3 region has 16 residues.

This clone is medium-sized in the sample. The chain combines TRBV13 with TRBJ2-1; D perhaps matches TRBD2 (5 bases). Deletions cut 4 bases from V and 7 bases from J, with 8 bases between. Germline-derived CDR1 and CDR2 are PRHDT and FYEKMQ (reference sequence). This CDR3 contains 12 residues. The CDR3 region has the DNA TGTGCCAGCAGCTATAGCGCAAATGAGCAGTTCTTC. It translates to CASSYSANEQFF.

This sequence joins TRBV5-1 and TRBJ2-1, with 7 bases identical to TRBD1. The CDR3 has 15 residues. The germline gives CDR1 SGHRS, CDR2 YFSETQ. Losses at the gene ends were 0 bases for V and 5 bases for J; bases not matched to a gene: 5. The CDR3 DNA reads as TGCGCCAGCAGCTTGGGGGACAGAGGGAACAATGAGCAGTTCTTC. Its protein is CASSLGDRGNNEQFF.

The V call is TRBV4-1, the J call TRBJ1-3; D uncertain. Germline V gene data show CDR1 as MGHRA and CDR2 as YSYEKL. The CDR3 has 11 residues. V dropped 1 base and J dropped 10 bases, with 5 bases sitting between them. In DNA form, the CDR3 reads TGCGCCAGCAGCCAAGCTGGGACCATATATTTT. Protein product: CASSQAGTIYF.

This clone was detected a few times. The chain has TRBV5-1 and TRBJ1-2, with 10 bases that match TRBD1. The trim removed 7 bases at V and 6 bases at J, leaving 3 bases unmatched. Per germline, CDR1 SGHRS and CDR2 YFSETQ. CDR3 length equals 12 residues. CDR3 sequence: CASRQGADGYTF. The CDR3 DNA is TGCGCCAGCCGACAGGGGGCGGATGGCTACACCTTC.

The chain uses TRBV4-1 and TRBJ2-3; D remains unclear. Trimming took off 4 bases at V and 5 bases at J, with 10 bases between the two ends. CDR1 is MGHRA and CDR2 is YSYEKL in the germline V gene. The CDR3 is 13 amino acids. CDR3 residues: CASSLKRQDTQYF. Here the CDR3 DNA reads TGCGCCAGCAGCCTTAAGCGCCAAGATACGCAGTATTTT.

The V and J genes are TRBV5-1 and TRBJ2-7; D gene ambiguous. The V gene lost 4 bases and the J gene lost 0 bases, with 14 bases spanning the gap. This CDR3 has 15 residues. Germline CDR1 reads SGHRS; CDR2 reads YFSETQ. DNA for the CDR3: TGCGCCAGCAGCCCTTATCAAGACGGCTCCTACGAGCAGTACTTC. Amino acid sequence: CASSPYQDGSYEQYF.

The genes are TRBV28 and TRBJ2-7; no reliable D call. V gave up 6 bases and J gave up 1 base, with 13 bases separating them. The CDR3 is 14 amino acids. Germline-derived CDR1 and CDR2 are MDHEN and SYDVKM. The CDR3 bases are TGTGCCAGCAGGATGAGTGGGTATTCCTACGAGCAGTACTTC. Amino acids: CASRMSGYSYEQYF. Complete variable domain (other parts from reference TRBV28 and TRBJ2-7): DVKVTQSSRYLVKRTGEKVFLECVQDMDHENMFWYRQDPGLGLRLIYFSYDVKMKEKGDIPEGYSVSREKKERFSLILESASTNQTSMYLCASRMSGYSYEQYFGPGTRLTVT.